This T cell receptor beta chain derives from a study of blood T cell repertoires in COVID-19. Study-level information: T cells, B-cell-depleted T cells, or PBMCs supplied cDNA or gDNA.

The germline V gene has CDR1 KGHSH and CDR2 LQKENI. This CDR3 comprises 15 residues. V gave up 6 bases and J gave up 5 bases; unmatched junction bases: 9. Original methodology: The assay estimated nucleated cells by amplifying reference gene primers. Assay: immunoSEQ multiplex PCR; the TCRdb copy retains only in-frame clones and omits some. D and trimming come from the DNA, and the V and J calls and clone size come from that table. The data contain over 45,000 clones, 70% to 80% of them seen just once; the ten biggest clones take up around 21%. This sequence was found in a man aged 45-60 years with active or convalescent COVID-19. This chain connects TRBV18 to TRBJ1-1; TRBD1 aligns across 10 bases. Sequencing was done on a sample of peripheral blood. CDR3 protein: CASSRSGTGDTEAFF. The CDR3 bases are TGTGCCAGCTCCCGCTCCGGGACAGGGGATACTGAAGCTTTCTTT.